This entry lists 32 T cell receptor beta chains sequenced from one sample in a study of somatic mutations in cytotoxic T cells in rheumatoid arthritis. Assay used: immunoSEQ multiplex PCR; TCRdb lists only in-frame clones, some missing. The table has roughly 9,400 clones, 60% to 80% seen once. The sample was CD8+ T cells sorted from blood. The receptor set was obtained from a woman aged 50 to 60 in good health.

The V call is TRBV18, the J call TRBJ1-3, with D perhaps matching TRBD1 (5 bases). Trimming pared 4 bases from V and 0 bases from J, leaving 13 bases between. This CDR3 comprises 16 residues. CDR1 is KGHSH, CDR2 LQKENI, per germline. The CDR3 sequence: CASSLQGSFSGNTIYF. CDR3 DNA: TGTGCCAGCTCACTTCAGGGTAGCTTCTCTGGAAACACCATATATTTT.

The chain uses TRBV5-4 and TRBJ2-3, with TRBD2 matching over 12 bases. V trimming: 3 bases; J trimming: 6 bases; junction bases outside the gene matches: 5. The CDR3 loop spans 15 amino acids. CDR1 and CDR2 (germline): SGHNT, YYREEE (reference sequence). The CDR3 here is CASSSLAGGLDTQYF. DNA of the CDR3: TGTGCCAGCAGCTCTCTAGCGGGGGGGTTGGATACGCAGTATTTT. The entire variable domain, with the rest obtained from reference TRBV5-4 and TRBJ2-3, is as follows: ETGVTQSPTHLIKTRGQQVTLRCSSQSGHNTVSWYQQALGQGPQFIFQYYREEENGRGNFPPRFSGLQFPNYSSELNVNALELDDSALYLCASSSLAGGLDTQYFGPGTRLTVL.

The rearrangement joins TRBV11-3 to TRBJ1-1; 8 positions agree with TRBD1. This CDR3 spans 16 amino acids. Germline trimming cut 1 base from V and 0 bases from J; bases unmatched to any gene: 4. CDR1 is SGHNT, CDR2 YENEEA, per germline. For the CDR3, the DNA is TGTGCCAGCAGCTTAGCAGGGGGCCTTGTGAACACTGAAGCTTTCTTT. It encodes CASSLAGGLVNTEAFF.

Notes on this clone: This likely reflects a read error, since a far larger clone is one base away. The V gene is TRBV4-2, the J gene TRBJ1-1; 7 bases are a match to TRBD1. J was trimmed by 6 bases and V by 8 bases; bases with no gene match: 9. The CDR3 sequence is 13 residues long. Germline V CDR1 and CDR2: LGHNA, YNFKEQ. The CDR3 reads CASGDRETSEAFF. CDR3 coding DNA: TGTGCCAGCGGGGACAGAGAGACCTCTGAAGCTTTCTTT.

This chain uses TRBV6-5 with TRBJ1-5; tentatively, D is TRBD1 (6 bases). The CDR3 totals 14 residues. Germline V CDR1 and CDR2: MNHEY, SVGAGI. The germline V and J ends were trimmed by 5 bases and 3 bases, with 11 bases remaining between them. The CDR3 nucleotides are TGTGCCAGCAGTCCACCAGGGGTCAATCAGCCCCAGCATTTT. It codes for CASSPPGVNQPQHF.

CDR3 amino acids: CASSTHRDTSYEQYF. The CDR3 DNA follows: TGTGCCAGTAGTACCCACCGGGACACCTCCTACGAGCAGTACTTC. This chain uses TRBV19 with TRBJ2-7; the D gene is possibly TRBD1 (6 bases). This CDR3 is built from 15 residues. V was trimmed by 4 bases and J by 0 bases, leaving 13 bases between them. CDR1 is LNHDA and CDR2 is SQIVND in the germline V gene (reference sequence). Looking up the rest from reference TRBV19 and TRBJ2-7 gives the full variable domain: DGGITQSPKYLFRKEGQNVTLSCEQNLNHDAMYWYRQDPGQGLRLIYYSQIVNDFQKGDIAEGYSVSREKKESFPLTVTSAQKNPTAFYLCASSTHRDTSYEQYFGPGTRLTVT.

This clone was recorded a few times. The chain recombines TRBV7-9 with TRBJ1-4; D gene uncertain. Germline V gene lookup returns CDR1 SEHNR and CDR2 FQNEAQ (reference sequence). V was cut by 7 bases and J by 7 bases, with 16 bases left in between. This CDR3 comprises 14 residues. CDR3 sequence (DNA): TGTGCCAGCACCCCTACCGTCGGTGGTGAAAAACTGTTTTTT. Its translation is CASTPTVGGEKLFF.

CDR3 protein: CASRDRTSYEQYF. In nucleotides, the CDR3 is TGTGCCAGCAGGGACAGGACCAGCTACGAGCAGTACTTC. V is TRBV2 and J is TRBJ2-7; 7 bases match TRBD1. Germline CDR1 reads SNHLY; CDR2 reads FYNNEI. The CDR3 spans 13 residues. Losses at the gene ends were 6 bases for V and 3 bases for J; bases not matched to a gene: 5.

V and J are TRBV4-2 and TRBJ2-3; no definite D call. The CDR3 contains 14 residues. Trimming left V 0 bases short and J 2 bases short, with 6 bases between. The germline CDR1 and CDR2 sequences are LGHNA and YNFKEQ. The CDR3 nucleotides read TGTGCCAGCAGCCAAGAAATAGCCACAGATACGCAGTATTTT. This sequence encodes CASSQEIATDTQYF.

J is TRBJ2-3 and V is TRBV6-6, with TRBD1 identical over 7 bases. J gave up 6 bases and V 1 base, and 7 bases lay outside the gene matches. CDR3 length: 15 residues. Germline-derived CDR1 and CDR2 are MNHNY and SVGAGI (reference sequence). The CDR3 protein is CASSYWDRSSDTQYF. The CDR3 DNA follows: TGTGCCAGCAGTTACTGGGACAGATCGTCGGATACGCAGTATTTT.

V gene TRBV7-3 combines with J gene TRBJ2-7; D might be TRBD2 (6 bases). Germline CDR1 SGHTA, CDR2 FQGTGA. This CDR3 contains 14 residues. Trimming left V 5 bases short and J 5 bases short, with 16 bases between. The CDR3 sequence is CASSPHGPGDEQYF. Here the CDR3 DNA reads TGTGCCAGCAGCCCCCACGGCCCGGGGGACGAGCAGTACTTC.

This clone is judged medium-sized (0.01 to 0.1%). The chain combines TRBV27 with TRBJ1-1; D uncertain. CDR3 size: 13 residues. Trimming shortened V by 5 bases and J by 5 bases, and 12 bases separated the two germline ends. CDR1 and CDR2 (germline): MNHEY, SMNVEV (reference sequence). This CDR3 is CASSLGEGTEAFF. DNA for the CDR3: TGTGCCAGCAGTCTCGGAGAGGGAACTGAAGCTTTCTTT.

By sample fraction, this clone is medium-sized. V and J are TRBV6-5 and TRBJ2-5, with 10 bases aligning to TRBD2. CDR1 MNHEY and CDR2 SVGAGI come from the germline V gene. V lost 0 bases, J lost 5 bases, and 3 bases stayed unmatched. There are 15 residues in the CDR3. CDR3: CASSYSSGGPETQYF. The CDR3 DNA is TGTGCCAGCAGTTACTCTAGCGGGGGGCCGGAGACCCAGTACTTC.

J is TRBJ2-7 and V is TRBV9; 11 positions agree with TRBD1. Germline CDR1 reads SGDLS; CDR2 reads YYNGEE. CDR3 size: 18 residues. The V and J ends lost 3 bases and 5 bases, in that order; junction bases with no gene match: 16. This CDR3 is CASSAGQGASSGDHEQYF. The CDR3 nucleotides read TGTGCCAGCAGCGCAGGACAGGGGGCCTCTAGCGGGGACCACGAGCAGTACTTC.

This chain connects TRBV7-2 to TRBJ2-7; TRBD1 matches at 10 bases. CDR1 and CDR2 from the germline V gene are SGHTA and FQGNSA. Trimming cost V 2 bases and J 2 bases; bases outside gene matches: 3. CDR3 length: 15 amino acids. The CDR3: CASSLMGQGPYEQYF. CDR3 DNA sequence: TGTGCCAGCAGCTTAATGGGACAGGGGCCCTACGAGCAGTACTTC.

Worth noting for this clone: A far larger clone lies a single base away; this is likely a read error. CDR3 protein: CVTSSGAQPQHF. In nucleotides, the CDR3 is TGTGTCACCAGCTCAGGGGCTCAGCCCCAGCATTTT. The genes are TRBV15 and TRBJ1-5, with D maybe TRBD1 (6 bases). The CDR3 covers 12 residues. The germline V gene has CDR1 LNHNV and CDR2 YYDKDF (reference sequence).

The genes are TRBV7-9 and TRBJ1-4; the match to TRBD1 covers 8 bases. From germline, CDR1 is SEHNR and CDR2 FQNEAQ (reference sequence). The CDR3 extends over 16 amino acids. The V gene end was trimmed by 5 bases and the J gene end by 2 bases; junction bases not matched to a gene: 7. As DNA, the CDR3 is TGTGCCAGCAGCAGCTCAGGGGGCTTTACTAATGAAAAACTGTTTTTT. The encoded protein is CASSSSGGFTNEKLFF.

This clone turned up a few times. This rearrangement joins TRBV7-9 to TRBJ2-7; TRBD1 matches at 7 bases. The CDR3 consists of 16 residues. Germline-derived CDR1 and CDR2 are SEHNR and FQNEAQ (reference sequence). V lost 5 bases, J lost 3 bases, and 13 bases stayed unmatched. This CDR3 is CASSHSSDRVGYEQYF. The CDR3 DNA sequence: TGTGCCAGCAGCCACTCAAGTGACAGGGTTGGCTACGAGCAGTACTTC.

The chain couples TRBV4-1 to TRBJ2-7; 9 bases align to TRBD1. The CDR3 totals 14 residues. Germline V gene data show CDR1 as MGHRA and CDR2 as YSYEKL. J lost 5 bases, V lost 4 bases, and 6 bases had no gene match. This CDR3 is CASSRVGQGNEQYF. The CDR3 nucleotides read TGCGCCAGCAGCCGCGTAGGACAGGGGAACGAGCAGTACTTC.

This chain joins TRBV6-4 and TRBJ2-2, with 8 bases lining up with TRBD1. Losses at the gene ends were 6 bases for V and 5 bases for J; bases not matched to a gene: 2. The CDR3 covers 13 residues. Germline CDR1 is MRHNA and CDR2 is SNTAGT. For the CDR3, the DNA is TGTGCCAGCAGCCACAGGGGGACCGGGGAGCTGTTTTTT. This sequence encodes CASSHRGTGELFF.

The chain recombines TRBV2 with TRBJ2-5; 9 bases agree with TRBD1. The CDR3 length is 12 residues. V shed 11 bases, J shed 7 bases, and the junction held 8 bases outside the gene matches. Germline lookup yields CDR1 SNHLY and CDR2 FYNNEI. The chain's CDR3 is CAATGGVGTQYF. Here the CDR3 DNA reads TGTGCCGCCACAGGGGGCGTCGGGACCCAGTACTTC.

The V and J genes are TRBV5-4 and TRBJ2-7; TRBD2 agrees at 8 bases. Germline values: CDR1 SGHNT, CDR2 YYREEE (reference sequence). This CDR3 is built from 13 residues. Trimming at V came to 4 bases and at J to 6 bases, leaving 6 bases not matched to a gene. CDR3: CASSSGLAVEQYF. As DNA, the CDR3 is TGTGCCAGCAGCAGTGGACTAGCCGTCGAGCAGTACTTC.

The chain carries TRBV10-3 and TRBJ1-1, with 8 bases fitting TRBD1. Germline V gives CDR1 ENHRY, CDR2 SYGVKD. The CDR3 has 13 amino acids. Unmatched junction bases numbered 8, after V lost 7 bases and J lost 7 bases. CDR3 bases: TGTGCCATCACCCTTGACAGGGGAGATGAAGCTTTCTTT. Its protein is CAITLDRGDEAFF.

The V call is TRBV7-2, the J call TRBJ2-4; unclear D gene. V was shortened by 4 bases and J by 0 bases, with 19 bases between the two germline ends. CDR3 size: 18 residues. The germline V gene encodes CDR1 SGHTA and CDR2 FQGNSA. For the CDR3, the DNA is TGTGCCAGCAGCTCCCGCGAAGTCCGTGTTCTAGCCAAAAACATTCAGTACTTC. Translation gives CASSSREVRVLAKNIQYF.

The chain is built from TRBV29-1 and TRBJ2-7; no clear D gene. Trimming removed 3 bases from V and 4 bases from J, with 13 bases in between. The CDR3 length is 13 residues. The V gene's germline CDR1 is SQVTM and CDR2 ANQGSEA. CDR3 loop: CSVEGSRPYEQYF. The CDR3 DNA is TGCAGCGTTGAGGGCTCCAGACCTTACGAGCAGTACTTC.

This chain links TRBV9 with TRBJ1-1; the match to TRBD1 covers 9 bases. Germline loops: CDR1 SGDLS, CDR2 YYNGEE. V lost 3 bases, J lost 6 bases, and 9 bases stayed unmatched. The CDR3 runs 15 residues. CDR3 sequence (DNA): TGTGCCAGCAGCGCTCTACAGGGGGCAGTCGCTGAAGCTTTCTTT. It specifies CASSALQGAVAEAFF.

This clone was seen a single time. The CDR3 nucleotides read TGTGCCAGCAGTGGGGACAGGGGTGGAGAGACCCAGTACTTC. Its protein product is CASSGDRGGETQYF. The chain joins TRBV2 to TRBJ2-5; 10 positions match TRBD1. V shed 4 bases and J 4 bases; nucleotides not matched to a gene: 3. Germline CDR1 is SNHLY and CDR2 is FYNNEI. CDR3 size: 14 residues.

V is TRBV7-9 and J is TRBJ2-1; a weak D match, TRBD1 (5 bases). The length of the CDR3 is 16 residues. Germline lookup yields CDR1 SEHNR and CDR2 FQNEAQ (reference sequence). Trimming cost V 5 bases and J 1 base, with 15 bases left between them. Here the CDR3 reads CASSPVGVLSYNEQFF. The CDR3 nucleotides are TGTGCCAGCAGCCCCGTAGGGGTTCTATCCTACAATGAGCAGTTCTTC.

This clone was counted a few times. CDR3 bases: TGTGCCAGCAGTGTCAGGGGGCTCTTGGGCTACACCTTC. Amino acids: CASSVRGLLGYTF. The chain links TRBV28 to TRBJ1-2; 8 bases map to TRBD1. Germline V gene lookup returns CDR1 MDHEN and CDR2 SYDVKM. CDR3 size: 13 residues. V was pared by 5 bases and J by 8 bases, with 7 bases of the junction left unmatched.

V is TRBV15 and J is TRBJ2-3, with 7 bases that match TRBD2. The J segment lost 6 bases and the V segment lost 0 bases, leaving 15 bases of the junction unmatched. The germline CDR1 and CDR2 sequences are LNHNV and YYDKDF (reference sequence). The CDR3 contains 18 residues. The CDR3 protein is CATSRDPLGASGVDTQYF. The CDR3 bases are TGTGCCACCAGCAGAGATCCCCTAGGAGCCAGCGGGGTTGATACGCAGTATTTT.

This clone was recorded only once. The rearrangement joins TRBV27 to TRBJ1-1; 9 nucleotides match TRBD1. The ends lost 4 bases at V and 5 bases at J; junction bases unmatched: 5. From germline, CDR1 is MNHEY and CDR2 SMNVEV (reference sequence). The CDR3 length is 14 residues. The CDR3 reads CASSWGQGITEAFF. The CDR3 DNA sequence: TGTGCCAGCAGTTGGGGACAGGGAATAACTGAAGCTTTCTTT.

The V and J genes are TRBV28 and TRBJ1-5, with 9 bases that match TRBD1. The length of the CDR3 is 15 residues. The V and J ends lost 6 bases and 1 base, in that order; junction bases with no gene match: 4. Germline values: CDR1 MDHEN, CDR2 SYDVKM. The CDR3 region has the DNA TGTGCCAGCAGGAGGGACAGGGCGAGCAATCAGCCCCAGCATTTT. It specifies CASRRDRASNQPQHF.